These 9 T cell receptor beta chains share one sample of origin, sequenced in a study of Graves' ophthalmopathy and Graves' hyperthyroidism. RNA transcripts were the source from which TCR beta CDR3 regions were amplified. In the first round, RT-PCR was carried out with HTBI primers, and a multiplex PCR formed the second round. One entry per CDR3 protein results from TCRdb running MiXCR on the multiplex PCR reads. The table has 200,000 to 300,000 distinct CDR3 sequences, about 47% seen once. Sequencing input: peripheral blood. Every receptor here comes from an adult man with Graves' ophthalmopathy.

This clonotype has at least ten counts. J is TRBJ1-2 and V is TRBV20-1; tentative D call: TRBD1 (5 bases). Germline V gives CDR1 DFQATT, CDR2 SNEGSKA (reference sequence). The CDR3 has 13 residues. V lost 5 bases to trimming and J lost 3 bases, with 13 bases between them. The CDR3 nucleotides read TGCAGTGCTCCCGAATGGGACCACTATGGCTACACCTTC. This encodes CSAPEWDHYGYTF.

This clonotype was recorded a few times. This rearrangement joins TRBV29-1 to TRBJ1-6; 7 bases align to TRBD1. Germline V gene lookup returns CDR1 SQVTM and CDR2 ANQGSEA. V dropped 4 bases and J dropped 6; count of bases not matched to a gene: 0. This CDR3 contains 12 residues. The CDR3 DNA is TGCAGCGTTGGGGACAGTAATTCACCCCTCCACTTT. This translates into CSVGDSNSPLHF.

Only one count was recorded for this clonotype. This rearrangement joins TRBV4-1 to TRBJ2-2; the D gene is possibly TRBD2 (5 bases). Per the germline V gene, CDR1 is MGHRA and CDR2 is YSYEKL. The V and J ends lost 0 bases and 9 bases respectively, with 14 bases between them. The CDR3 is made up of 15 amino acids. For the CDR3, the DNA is TGCGCCAGCAGCCAAGATAACGGGGAATCGAGGGAGCTGTTTTTT. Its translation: CASSQDNGESRELFF.

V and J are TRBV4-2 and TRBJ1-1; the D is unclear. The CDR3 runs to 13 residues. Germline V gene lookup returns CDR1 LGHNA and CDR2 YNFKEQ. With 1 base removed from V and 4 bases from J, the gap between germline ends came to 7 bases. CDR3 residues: CASSQVEGTEAFF. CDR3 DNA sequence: TGTGCCAGCAGCCAAGTGGAGGGCACTGAAGCTTTCTTT.

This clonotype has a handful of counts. This chain's CDR3 is CASSWLGMGETQYF. In DNA form, the CDR3 reads TGCGCCAGCAGCTGGTTAGGGATGGGAGAGACCCAGTACTTC. The chain uses TRBV5-1 and TRBJ2-5; D gene unclear. V lost 3 bases and J 4 bases, leaving 13 bases between the germline ends. Germline CDR1 and CDR2: SGHRS and YFSETQ. This CDR3 spans 14 amino acids. The full variable domain, rest sourced from reference TRBV5-1 and TRBJ2-5, is KAGVTQTPRYLIKTRGQQVTLSCSPISGHRSVSWYQQTPGQGLQFLFEYFSETQRNKGNFPGRFSGRQFSNSRSEMNVSTLELGDSALYLCASSWLGMGETQYFGPGTRLLVL.

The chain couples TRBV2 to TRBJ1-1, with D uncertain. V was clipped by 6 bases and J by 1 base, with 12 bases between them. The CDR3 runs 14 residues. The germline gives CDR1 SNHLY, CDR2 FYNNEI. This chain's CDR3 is CASRKGPSNTEAFF. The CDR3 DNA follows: TGTGCCAGCAGAAAGGGCCCCTCGAACACTGAAGCTTTCTTT.

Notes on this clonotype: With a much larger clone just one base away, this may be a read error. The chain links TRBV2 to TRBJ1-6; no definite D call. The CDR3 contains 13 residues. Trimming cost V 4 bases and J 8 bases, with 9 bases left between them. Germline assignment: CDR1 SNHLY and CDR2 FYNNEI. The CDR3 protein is CASSGRWDSPLHF. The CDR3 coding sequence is TGTGCCAGCAGTGGAAGATGGGATTCACCCCTCCACTTT.

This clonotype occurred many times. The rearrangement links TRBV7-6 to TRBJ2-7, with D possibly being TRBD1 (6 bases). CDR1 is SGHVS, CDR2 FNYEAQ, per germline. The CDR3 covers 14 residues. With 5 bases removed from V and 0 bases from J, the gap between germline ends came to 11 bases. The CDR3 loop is CASSSRDNSYEQYF. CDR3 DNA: TGTGCCAGCAGCAGCCGGGACAACTCCTACGAGCAGTACTTC.

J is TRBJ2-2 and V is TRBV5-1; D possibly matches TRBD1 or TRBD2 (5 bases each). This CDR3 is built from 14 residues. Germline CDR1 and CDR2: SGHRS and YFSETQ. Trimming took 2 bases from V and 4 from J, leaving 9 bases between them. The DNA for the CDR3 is TGCGCCAGCAGCTTCACAGGACTCACCGGGGAGCTGTTTTTT. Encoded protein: CASSFTGLTGELFF. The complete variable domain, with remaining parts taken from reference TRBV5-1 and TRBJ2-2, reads KAGVTQTPRYLIKTRGQQVTLSCSPISGHRSVSWYQQTPGQGLQFLFEYFSETQRNKGNFPGRFSGRQFSNSRSEMNVSTLELGDSALYLCASSFTGLTGELFFGEGSRLTVL.